This T cell receptor beta chain was obtained from a study of blood T cell repertoires in COVID-19. About the study: Researchers got acute and convalescent COVID-19 samples from the United States, Italy and Spain. PBMCs, B-cell-depleted T cells, or T cells provided the cDNA or gDNA that made up the material.

The authors' processing: Cell counts per sample came from amplifying reference gene primers. Sequencing used immunoSEQ multiplex PCR; TCRdb keeps in-frame clones, though not all of them. V, J and clone size reflect that table, while D and trimming were determined from the DNA. The table shows approximately 390,000 clones, with approximately 85% occurring only once. Donors were grouped by their self-reported clinical history. For this clone: This specimen includes other DNA sequences encoding the same CDR3.

The germline gives CDR1 SGHRS, CDR2 YFSETQ. This CDR3 has 14 residues. Losses at the gene ends were 4 bases for V and 1 base for J; bases not matched to a gene: 4. The source material was PBMCs or T cells enriched from blood (not recorded which). The receptor comes from a woman aged 40 to 50 with acute COVID-19. The chain employs TRBV5-1 and TRBJ1-1; TRBD1 matches 7 bases. The CDR3 here is CASSSGQENTEAFF. Here the CDR3 DNA reads TGCGCCAGCAGCAGCGGACAGGAGAACACTGAAGCTTTCTTT.